The present entry profiles one T cell receptor (beta chain) with its context. Its antigen remains unidentified. No base qualities exist here, and no much larger clone lies one base off it. Patients with autoimmune disease history or receiving systemic immunosuppression were excluded from the trial. Peripheral blood for TCR sequencing was collected from all dose cohorts at baseline, on cycle 4 day 1, and on cycle 7 day 1. The samples were taken from a phase I, first-in-human, multicenter, open-label dose-escalation trial of ivuxolimab. Adults with locally advanced or metastatic melanoma, renal cell, hepatocellular, or head and neck squamous cell carcinoma were enrolled in the trial. Before TCR sequencing, CD4+ T cells and CD8+ T cells were sorted from peripheral blood as separate populations. This entry is derived from a study of OX40 agonist ivuxolimab in advanced cancers. About the investigation overall: Ivuxolimab was a fully human IgG2 agonistic monoclonal antibody targeting the costimulatory receptor OX40 (CD134). Intravenous ivuxolimab was administered to patients every 2 weeks at six dose levels: 0.01, 0.1, 0.3, 1.5, 3 and 10 mg/kg. Among the 50 to 55 dose-escalation patients, roughly 20 had hepatocellular carcinoma, about 15 melanoma, 9 renal cell carcinoma and 9 head and neck cancer. In the dose-escalation cohort, approximately 80% of patients were male, and the mean age was around 65 years with a range of roughly 20 to 85. Patients were allowed to have had prior anti-PD-1, anti-PD-L1 or anti-CTLA-4 therapy, and 30% to 50% of the dose-escalation patients had previously received checkpoint inhibitors. Partial responses occurred in three dose-escalation patients, of whom one had hepatocellular carcinoma and two had cutaneous melanoma. The point of sequencing TCRbeta in the periphery was to test whether ivuxolimab changed TCR sequence diversity and drove clonal T-cell expansion. The paper describes the monotherapy dose-escalation part (N of about 55 patients) of the phase I trial of ivuxolimab. The paper's findings and limits, for the study overall: At doses from 0.1 to 3.0 mg/kg, clonal expansion was seen in both CD4+ and CD8+ blood T cells between baseline and week 6. The antigen specificity of the clonally expanded peripheral T cells was not determined. Low levels of normalized T-cell clonal expansion were also seen in some nonresponding patients. On average, CD8+ T cells showed more expanded clones than CD4+ T cells after ivuxolimab. Partial responders in the 0.1-3.0 mg/kg groups had among the lowest normalized peripheral clonal expansion, especially among CD8+ T cells.

To sequence the TCRbeta CDR3 region, genomic DNA was isolated from the sorted cells. The immunoSEQ Assay was used for sequencing of TCRbeta CDR3 regions. What TCRdb holds here is the immuneACCESS table cut down to in-frame rearrangements. Part of the clones is not present; checked against another copy, under half of the missing clones reflect an unresolved V gene, and the others are unexplained. A total of some 80,000 clones appear in this sample, under 90% of them only once. The ten largest clones add up to over 0.4% of the sample. The sequencing used CD4+ or CD8+ T cells sorted from blood, collected in a trial of the OX40 agonist ivuxolimab. The sequence derives from an adult with an advanced solid tumor such as melanoma, head and neck, liver or kidney cancer.

The CDR3 region reads CASSLRERDGQFF. The DNA sequence is as follows: TGTGCCAGCAGCTTAAGGGAGAGAGATGGGCAGTTCTTC. Recombination linked TRBV7-3 to TRBJ2-1; the D gene is possibly TRBD2, with 5 bases matching. Measured from the cysteine to the phenylalanine, the CDR3 is 13 residues long. Here the CDR3 DNA is all that survives: 39 bases in frame from base 1. The CDR1 and CDR2 encoded by the germline V gene are SGHTA and FQGTGA. Between the V and J ends, shortened by 1 base and 12 bases respectively, the junction contains 13 bases.